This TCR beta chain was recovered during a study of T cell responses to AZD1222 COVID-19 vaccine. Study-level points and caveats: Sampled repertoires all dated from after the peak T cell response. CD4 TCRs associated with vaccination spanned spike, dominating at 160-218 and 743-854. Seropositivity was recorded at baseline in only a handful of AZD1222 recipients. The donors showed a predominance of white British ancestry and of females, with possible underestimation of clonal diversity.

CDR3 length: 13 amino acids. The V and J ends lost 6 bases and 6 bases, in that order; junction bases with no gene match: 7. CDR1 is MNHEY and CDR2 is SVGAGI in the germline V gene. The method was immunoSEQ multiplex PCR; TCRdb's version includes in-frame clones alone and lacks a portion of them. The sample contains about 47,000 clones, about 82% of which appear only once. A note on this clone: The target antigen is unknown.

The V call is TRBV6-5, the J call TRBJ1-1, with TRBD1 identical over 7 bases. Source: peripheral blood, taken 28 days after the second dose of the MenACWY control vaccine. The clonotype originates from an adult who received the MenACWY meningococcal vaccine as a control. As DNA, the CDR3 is TGTGCCAGCAGATTTGACAGGGTCTCTGAAGCTTTCTTT. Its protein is CASRFDRVSEAFF.